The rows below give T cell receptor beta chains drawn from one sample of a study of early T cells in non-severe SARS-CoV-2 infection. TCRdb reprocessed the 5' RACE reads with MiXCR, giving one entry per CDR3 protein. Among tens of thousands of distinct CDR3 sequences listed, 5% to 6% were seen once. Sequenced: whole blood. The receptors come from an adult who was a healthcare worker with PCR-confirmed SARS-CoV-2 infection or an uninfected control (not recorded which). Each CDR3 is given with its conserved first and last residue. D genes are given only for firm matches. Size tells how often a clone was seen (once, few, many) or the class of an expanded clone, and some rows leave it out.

CDR3aa: CASSATGLTEAFF; CDR3nt: TGTGCCAGCAGTGCTACAGGGTTGACTGAAGCTTTCTTT; abundance: many; d_gene: NA; len: 13; v_gene: TRBV6-5; j_gene: TRBJ1-1
CDR3aa: CASSLTHTLGQGLNSPLHF; CDR3nt: TGTGCCAGCAGCCTCACACACACTCTCGGACAGGGTTTGAATTCACCCCTCCACTTT; abundance: many; d_gene: TRBD1; len: 19; v_gene: TRBV28; j_gene: TRBJ1-6
CDR3aa: CASSLGWGTSSGNTIYF; CDR3nt: TGTGCCAGCAGCCTAGGTTGGGGTACCAGCTCTGGAAACACCATATATTTT; abundance: few; d_gene: NA; len: 17; v_gene: TRBV28; j_gene: TRBJ1-3
CDR3aa: CAWSVPLVPRGNQPQHF; CDR3nt: TGTGCCTGGAGTGTACCGCTGGTACCCAGAGGAAATCAGCCCCAGCATTTT; abundance: many; d_gene: NA; len: 17; v_gene: TRBV30; j_gene: TRBJ1-5
CDR3aa: CSASSLAETVSGANVLTF; CDR3nt: TGCAGTGCTAGTAGTCTAGCGGAGACCGTCTCTGGGGCCAACGTCCTGACTTTC; abundance: many; d_gene: TRBD2; len: 18; v_gene: TRBV20-1; j_gene: TRBJ2-6
CDR3aa: CSAQDLTDTQYF; CDR3nt: TGCAGTGCTCAGGATCTAACAGATACGCAGTATTTT; abundance: many; d_gene: NA; len: 12; v_gene: TRBV20-1; j_gene: TRBJ2-3
CDR3aa: CASSMQGPQPQHF; CDR3nt: TGTGCCAGTAGTATGCAGGGGCCTCAGCCCCAGCATTTT; abundance: many; d_gene: NA; len: 13; v_gene: TRBV19; j_gene: TRBJ1-5
CDR3aa: CASSSVLTGTGGVKLFF; CDR3nt: TGTGCCAGCAGCTCAGTTCTAACCGGGACAGGGGGCGTAAAACTGTTTTTT; abundance: many; d_gene: TRBD1; len: 17; v_gene: TRBV7-2; j_gene: TRBJ1-4
CDR3aa: CASSFGPSNQPQHF; CDR3nt: TGTGCCAGCAGCTTTGGACCGAGCAATCAGCCCCAGCATTTT; abundance: many; d_gene: NA; len: 14; v_gene: TRBV7-2; j_gene: TRBJ1-5
CDR3aa: CASSLYGTSGIYEQYF; CDR3nt: TGTGCCAGCAGTTTATACGGGACTAGCGGAATCTACGAGCAGTACTTC; abundance: few; d_gene: TRBD2; len: 16; v_gene: TRBV28; j_gene: TRBJ2-7
CDR3aa: CSASRTGKNEQFF; CDR3nt: TGCAGTGCTAGTAGGACAGGGAAAAATGAGCAGTTCTTC; abundance: many; d_gene: TRBD1; len: 13; v_gene: TRBV20-1; j_gene: TRBJ2-1
CDR3aa: CSAPDRIMNTEAFF; CDR3nt: TGCAGTGCCCCGGACAGAATCATGAACACTGAAGCTTTCTTT; abundance: many; d_gene: NA; len: 14; v_gene: TRBV20-1; j_gene: TRBJ1-1
CDR3aa: CASSLFNREDIQYF; CDR3nt: TGTGCCAGCAGTTTATTCAACAGGGAGGACATTCAGTACTTC; abundance: many; d_gene: NA; len: 14; v_gene: TRBV28; j_gene: TRBJ2-4
CDR3aa: CASSAHRGSGNTIYF; CDR3nt: TGTGCCAGCAGCGCTCACAGGGGCTCTGGAAACACCATATATTTT; abundance: many; d_gene: NA; len: 15; v_gene: TRBV21-1; j_gene: TRBJ1-3
CDR3aa: CASSFYIRSYNEQFF; CDR3nt: TGTGCCAGCAGTTTTTATATACGTTCCTACAATGAGCAGTTCTTC; abundance: many; d_gene: NA; len: 15; v_gene: TRBV28; j_gene: TRBJ2-1
CDR3aa: CASSQESWGASYNEQFF; CDR3nt: TGCGCCAGCAGCCAAGAATCCTGGGGGGCCTCCTACAATGAGCAGTTCTTC; abundance: many; d_gene: NA; len: 17; v_gene: TRBV4-3; j_gene: TRBJ2-1
CDR3aa: CASSEVRGLGAPLHF; CDR3nt: TGTGCCAGCAGTGAAGTGAGGGGATTAGGCGCACCCCTCCACTTT; abundance: many; d_gene: NA; len: 15; v_gene: TRBV6-1; j_gene: TRBJ1-6
CDR3aa: CASITTSGSSYNEQFF; CDR3nt: TGTGCCAGCATCACCACTAGCGGTAGCTCCTACAATGAGCAGTTCTTC; abundance: few; d_gene: TRBD2; len: 16; v_gene: TRBV27; j_gene: TRBJ2-1
CDR3aa: CASSQGTNNIQYF; CDR3nt: TGTGCCAGCTCACAGGGGACAAACAACATTCAGTACTTC; abundance: NA; d_gene: NA; len: 13; v_gene: TRBV18; j_gene: TRBJ2-4
CDR3aa: CASSPTSSYNEQFF; CDR3nt: TGTGCCAGCAGCCCTACAAGCTCCTACAATGAGCAGTTCTTC; abundance: few; d_gene: NA; len: 14; v_gene: TRBV7-6; j_gene: TRBJ2-1
CDR3aa: CASSPFGGSLYEQYF; CDR3nt: TGTGCCAGCAGTCCCTTTGGCGGGAGTTTGTACGAGCAGTACTTC; abundance: many; d_gene: TRBD2; len: 15; v_gene: TRBV27; j_gene: TRBJ2-7
CDR3aa: CSARVGGDYNEQFF; CDR3nt: TGCAGTGCTAGAGTCGGCGGGGATTACAATGAGCAGTTCTTC; abundance: many; d_gene: NA; len: 14; v_gene: TRBV20-1; j_gene: TRBJ2-1
CDR3aa: CASRPGQGPNQPQHF; CDR3nt: TGTGCCAGCAGACCGGGACAGGGCCCCAATCAGCCCCAGCATTTT; abundance: many; d_gene: TRBD1; len: 15; v_gene: TRBV28; j_gene: TRBJ1-5
CDR3aa: CASSLVARSTDTQYF; CDR3nt: TGTGCCAGCAGCTTAGTGGCCAGGAGCACAGATACGCAGTATTTT; abundance: many; d_gene: NA; len: 15; v_gene: TRBV7-9; j_gene: TRBJ2-3
CDR3aa: CSARGAVAGELFF; CDR3nt: TGCAGTGCTAGAGGGGCGGTTGCCGGGGAGCTGTTTTTT; abundance: NA; d_gene: NA; len: 13; v_gene: TRBV20-1; j_gene: TRBJ2-2
CDR3aa: CASSLDSYGYTF; CDR3nt: TGTGCCAGCAGCTTGGACAGCTATGGCTACACCTTC; abundance: many; d_gene: NA; len: 12; v_gene: TRBV5-4; j_gene: TRBJ1-2
CDR3aa: CASSQDAWGKTDTQYF; CDR3nt: TGCGCCAGCAGCCAAGATGCATGGGGGAAAACAGATACGCAGTATTTT; abundance: many; d_gene: NA; len: 16; v_gene: TRBV4-3; j_gene: TRBJ2-3
CDR3aa: CASSLNNYNEQFF; CDR3nt: TGTGCCAGCAGCTTGAACAACTACAATGAGCAGTTCTTC; abundance: many; d_gene: NA; len: 13; v_gene: TRBV5-8; j_gene: TRBJ2-1
CDR3aa: CASRTGNGREQYF; CDR3nt: TGTGCCAGCAGAACAGGGAATGGGCGCGAGCAGTACTTC; abundance: NA; d_gene: NA; len: 13; v_gene: TRBV6-5; j_gene: TRBJ2-7
CDR3aa: CASSPPSNVNEQFF; CDR3nt: TGTGCCAGCAGCCCGCCCTCTAACGTCAATGAGCAGTTCTTC; abundance: medium-sized; d_gene: NA; len: 14; v_gene: TRBV7-2; j_gene: TRBJ2-1
CDR3aa: CASSQDTRVGGAKSETQYF; CDR3nt: TGCGCCAGCAGCCAAGACACTAGGGTAGGGGGGGCGAAATCGGAGACCCAGTACTTC; abundance: NA; d_gene: NA; len: 19; v_gene: TRBV4-1; j_gene: TRBJ2-5
CDR3aa: CASSGKNGNQPQHF; CDR3nt: TGTGCCAGCAGTGGAAAAAATGGCAATCAGCCCCAGCATTTT; abundance: NA; d_gene: NA; len: 14; v_gene: TRBV2; j_gene: TRBJ1-5
CDR3aa: CASSLPTYTGELFF; CDR3nt: TGTGCCAGCAGTCTTCCCACTTACACCGGGGAGCTGTTTTTT; abundance: NA; d_gene: NA; len: 14; v_gene: TRBV12-3/TRBV12-4; j_gene: TRBJ2-2
CDR3aa: CASSPNWGDRENPSTDTQYF; CDR3nt: TGTGCCAGCAGCCCCAACTGGGGGGACAGGGAAAACCCGAGCACAGATACGCAGTATTTT; abundance: many; d_gene: TRBD1; len: 20; v_gene: TRBV5-8; j_gene: TRBJ2-3
CDR3aa: CSARDFSQGRGDQPQHF; CDR3nt: TGCAGTGCTAGAGATTTCAGCCAGGGTAGGGGCGATCAGCCCCAGCATTTT; abundance: many; d_gene: NA; len: 17; v_gene: TRBV20-1; j_gene: TRBJ1-5
CDR3aa: CASSLLSGTYGYTF; CDR3nt: TGTGCCAGCAGTTTGTTATCAGGGACCTATGGCTACACCTTC; abundance: many; d_gene: NA; len: 14; v_gene: TRBV12-3/TRBV12-4; j_gene: TRBJ1-2
CDR3aa: CASSASGNTGELFF; CDR3nt: TGTGCCAGCAGCGCGAGCGGGAACACCGGGGAGCTGTTTTTT; abundance: many; d_gene: NA; len: 14; v_gene: TRBV7-3; j_gene: TRBJ2-2
CDR3aa: CASSQDVGSSYNEQFF; CDR3nt: TGTGCCAGCAGCCAAGATGTCGGGAGCTCCTACAATGAGCAGTTCTTC; abundance: many; d_gene: NA; len: 16; v_gene: TRBV3-1; j_gene: TRBJ2-1
CDR3aa: CASSLGGGDLSYEQYF; CDR3nt: TGTGCCAGCAGCCTAGGCGGCGGGGACCTCTCCTACGAGCAGTACTTC; abundance: many; d_gene: NA; len: 16; v_gene: TRBV7-8; j_gene: TRBJ2-7
CDR3aa: CASRTNDRQRTRNTGELFF; CDR3nt: TGTGCCAGCAGAACGAACGACAGGCAAAGAACGAGGAACACCGGGGAGCTGTTTTTT; abundance: many; d_gene: NA; len: 19; v_gene: TRBV7-9; j_gene: TRBJ2-2
CDR3aa: CASSLSVTEAFF; CDR3nt: TGTGCCAGCAGCTTATCGGTCACTGAAGCTTTCTTT; abundance: NA; d_gene: NA; len: 12; v_gene: TRBV7-9; j_gene: TRBJ1-1
CDR3aa: CASSLTAGGYEQYF; CDR3nt: TGCGCCAGCAGCTTGACAGCGGGAGGCTACGAGCAGTACTTC; abundance: many; d_gene: TRBD2; len: 14; v_gene: TRBV5-1; j_gene: TRBJ2-7
CDR3aa: CSARGTSVDYEQYF; CDR3nt: TGCAGTGCTAGGGGGACTAGCGTAGACTACGAGCAGTACTTC; abundance: medium-sized; d_gene: TRBD2; len: 14; v_gene: TRBV20-1; j_gene: TRBJ2-7
CDR3aa: CASTLMDGYNEQFF; CDR3nt: TGTGCCAGCACCCTAATGGACGGATACAATGAGCAGTTCTTC; abundance: many; d_gene: NA; len: 14; v_gene: TRBV12-3/TRBV12-4; j_gene: TRBJ2-1
CDR3aa: CASSLAPKTGYQETQYF; CDR3nt: TGTGCCAGCAGCTTAGCGCCCAAAACTGGGTACCAAGAGACCCAGTACTTC; abundance: many; d_gene: NA; len: 17; v_gene: TRBV7-6; j_gene: TRBJ2-5
CDR3aa: CASSPLRTGSTDTQYF; CDR3nt: TGTGCCAGCTCACCACTCCGAACGGGTAGCACAGATACGCAGTATTTT; abundance: few; d_gene: NA; len: 16; v_gene: TRBV18; j_gene: TRBJ2-3
CDR3aa: CASSPTGRTYEQYF; CDR3nt: TGTGCCAGCAGTCCGACAGGGCGGACCTACGAGCAGTACTTC; abundance: few; d_gene: TRBD1; len: 14; v_gene: TRBV12-3/TRBV12-4; j_gene: TRBJ2-7
CDR3aa: CASSVSQGARYGYTF; CDR3nt: TGTGCCAGTAGTGTATCACAGGGGGCTCGCTATGGCTACACCTTC; abundance: many; d_gene: TRBD1; len: 15; v_gene: TRBV19; j_gene: TRBJ1-2
CDR3aa: CASSGQEQETQYF; CDR3nt: TGTGCCAGCAGCGGCCAGGAACAAGAGACCCAGTACTTC; abundance: many; d_gene: NA; len: 13; v_gene: TRBV6-2/TRBV6-3; j_gene: TRBJ2-5
CDR3aa: CASSGQAYEQYF; CDR3nt: TGTGCCAGCAGTGGACAGGCCTACGAGCAGTACTTC; abundance: many; d_gene: TRBD1; len: 12; v_gene: TRBV6-6; j_gene: TRBJ2-7
CDR3aa: CASSYLEPTYEQYF; CDR3nt: TGTGCCAGCAGTTACCTTGAACCTACCTACGAGCAGTACTTC; abundance: NA; d_gene: NA; len: 14; v_gene: TRBV6-2/TRBV6-3; j_gene: TRBJ2-7
CDR3aa: CASSRGGNSPLHF; CDR3nt: TGTGCCAGCAGCAGGGGGGGGAATTCACCCCTCCACTTT; abundance: few; d_gene: NA; len: 13; v_gene: TRBV3-1; j_gene: TRBJ1-6
CDR3aa: CSSTGQGGTDTQYF; CDR3nt: TGCAGTAGCACGGGGCAGGGGGGCACAGATACGCAGTATTTT; abundance: NA; d_gene: TRBD1; len: 14; v_gene: TRBV29-1; j_gene: TRBJ2-3
CDR3aa: CSANSRDGGSVVF; CDR3nt: TGCAGTGCTAACAGCAGGGACGGCGGAAGTGTAGTCTTT; abundance: many; d_gene: NA; len: 13; v_gene: TRBV20-1; j_gene: TRBJ1-1
CDR3aa: CASSPPSLTANTGELFF; CDR3nt: TGTGCCAGCTCACCCCCCTCGTTGACGGCGAACACCGGGGAGCTGTTTTTT; abundance: NA; d_gene: NA; len: 17; v_gene: TRBV18; j_gene: TRBJ2-2